This entry concerns a single TCR beta chain. Its antigen is unknown. This sample is drawn from a study of T cell responses to AZD1222 COVID-19 vaccine. The method was immunoSEQ multiplex PCR; TCRdb's version includes in-frame clones alone and lacks a portion of them. The table records approximately 110,000 clones, 86% of them present only once. Study findings and constraints: Nearly half of spike-specific TCRs reportedly go after variant regions that carry no mutations. After two AZD1222 doses, spike-specific TCR breadth and depth rose versus day 0.

The TCR originated in an adult in good health. The sequences come from peripheral blood, collected on day 0 of AZD1222 vaccination.

The CDR3 loop is CASSTSNYGYTF. The CDR3 bases are TGTGCCAGCAGTACAAGTAACTATGGCTACACCTTC. V gene TRBV12-3 or TRBV12-4 combines with J gene TRBJ1-2; D is uncertain. V lost 5 bases and J 1 base, leaving 5 bases between the germline ends. The CDR3 is 12 amino acids.